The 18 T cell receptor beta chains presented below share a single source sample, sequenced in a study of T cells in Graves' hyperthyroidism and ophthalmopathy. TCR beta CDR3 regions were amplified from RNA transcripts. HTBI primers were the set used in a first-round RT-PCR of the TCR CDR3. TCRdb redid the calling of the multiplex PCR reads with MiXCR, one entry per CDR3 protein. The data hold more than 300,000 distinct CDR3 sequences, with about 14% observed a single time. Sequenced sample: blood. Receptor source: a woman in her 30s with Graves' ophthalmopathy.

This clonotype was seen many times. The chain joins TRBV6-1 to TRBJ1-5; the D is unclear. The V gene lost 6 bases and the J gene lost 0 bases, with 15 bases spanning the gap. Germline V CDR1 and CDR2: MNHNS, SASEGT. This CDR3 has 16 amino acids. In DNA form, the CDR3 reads TGTGCCAGCAGGACCCTCAGGATCCTTAGCAATCAGCCCCAGCATTTT. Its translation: CASRTLRILSNQPQHF.

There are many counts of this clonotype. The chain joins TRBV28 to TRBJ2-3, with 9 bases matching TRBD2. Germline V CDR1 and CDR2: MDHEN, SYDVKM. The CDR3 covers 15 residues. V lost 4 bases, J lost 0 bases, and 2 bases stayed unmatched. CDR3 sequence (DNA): TGTGCCAGCAGTTACGCGGGGGGGAGCACAGATACGCAGTATTTT. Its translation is CASSYAGGSTDTQYF.

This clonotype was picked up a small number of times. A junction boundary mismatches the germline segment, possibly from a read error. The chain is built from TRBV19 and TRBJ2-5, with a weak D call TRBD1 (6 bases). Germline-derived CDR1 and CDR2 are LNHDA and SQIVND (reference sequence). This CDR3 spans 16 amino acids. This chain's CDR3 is CAGSNPTGTKKETQYF. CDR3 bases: TGTGCCGGTAGTAACCCGACAGGTACCAAGAAAGAGACCCAGTACTTC.

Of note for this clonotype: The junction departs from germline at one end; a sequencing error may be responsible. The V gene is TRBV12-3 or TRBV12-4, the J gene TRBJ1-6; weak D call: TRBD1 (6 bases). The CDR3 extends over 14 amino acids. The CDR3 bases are TGTGCCAGCAGTCTAGGGGGGAGGAATTCGCCCCTCCACTTT. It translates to CASSLGGRNSPLHF.

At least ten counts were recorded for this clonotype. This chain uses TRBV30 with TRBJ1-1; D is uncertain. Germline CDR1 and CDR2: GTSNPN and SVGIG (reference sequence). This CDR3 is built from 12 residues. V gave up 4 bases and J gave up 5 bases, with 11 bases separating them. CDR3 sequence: CAWTPRRTEAFF. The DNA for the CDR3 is TGTGCCTGGACTCCCCGGAGGACTGAAGCTTTCTTT.

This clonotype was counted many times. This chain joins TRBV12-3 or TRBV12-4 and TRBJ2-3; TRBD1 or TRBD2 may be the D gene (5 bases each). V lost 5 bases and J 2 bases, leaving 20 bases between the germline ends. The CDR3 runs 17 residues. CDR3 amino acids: CASSTEGSIMYTDTQYF. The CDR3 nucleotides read TGTGCCAGCAGTACCGAGGGGTCAATCATGTACACAGATACGCAGTATTTT.

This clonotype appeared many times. The CDR3 here is CASSFDQLAGYNEQFF. The CDR3 region has the DNA TGTGCCAGCAGCTTCGACCAACTAGCGGGATACAATGAGCAGTTCTTC. The genes are TRBV7-2 and TRBJ2-1, with 10 bases identical to TRBD2. Per the germline V gene, CDR1 is SGHTA and CDR2 is FQGNSA. CDR3 size: 16 residues. Trimming cost V 3 bases and J 4 bases; bases outside gene matches: 6.

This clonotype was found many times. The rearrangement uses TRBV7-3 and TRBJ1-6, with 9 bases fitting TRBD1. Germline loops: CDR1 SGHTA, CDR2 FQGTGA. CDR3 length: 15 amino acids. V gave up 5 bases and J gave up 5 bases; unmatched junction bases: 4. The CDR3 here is CASSPGDRDNSPLHF. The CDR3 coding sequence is TGTGCCAGCAGCCCGGGGGACAGGGATAATTCACCCCTCCACTTT.

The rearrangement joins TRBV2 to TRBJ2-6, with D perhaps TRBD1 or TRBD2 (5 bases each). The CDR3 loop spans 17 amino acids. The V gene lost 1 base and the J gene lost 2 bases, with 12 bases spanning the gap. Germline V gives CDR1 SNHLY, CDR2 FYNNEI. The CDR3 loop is CASSEEERGTGANVLTF. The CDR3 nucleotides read TGTGCCAGCAGTGAAGAAGAGAGGGGAACTGGGGCCAACGTCCTGACTTTC.

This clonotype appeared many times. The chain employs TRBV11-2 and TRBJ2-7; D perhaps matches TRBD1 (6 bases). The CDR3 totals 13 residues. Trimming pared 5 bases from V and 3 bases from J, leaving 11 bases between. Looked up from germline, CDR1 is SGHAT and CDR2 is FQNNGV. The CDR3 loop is CASSDTGFYEQYF. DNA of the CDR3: TGTGCCAGCAGCGATACAGGGTTCTACGAGCAGTACTTC.

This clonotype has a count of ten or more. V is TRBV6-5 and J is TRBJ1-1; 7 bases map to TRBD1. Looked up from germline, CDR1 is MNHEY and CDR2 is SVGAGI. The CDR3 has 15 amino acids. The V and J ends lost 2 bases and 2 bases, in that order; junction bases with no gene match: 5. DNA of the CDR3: TGTGCCAGCAGTTACACAGGGGAAAGAAACACTGAAGCTTTCTTT. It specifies CASSYTGERNTEAFF.

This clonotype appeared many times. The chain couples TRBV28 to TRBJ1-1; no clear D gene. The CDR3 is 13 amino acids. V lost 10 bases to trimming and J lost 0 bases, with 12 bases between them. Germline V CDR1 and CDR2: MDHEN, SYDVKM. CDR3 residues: CATAIVMNTEAFF. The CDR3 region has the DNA TGTGCCACCGCCATCGTGATGAACACTGAAGCTTTCTTT.

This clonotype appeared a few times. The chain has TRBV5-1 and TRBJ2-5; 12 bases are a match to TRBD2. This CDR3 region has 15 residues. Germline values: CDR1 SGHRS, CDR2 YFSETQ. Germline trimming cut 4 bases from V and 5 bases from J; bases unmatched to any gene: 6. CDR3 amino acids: CASSRGTSGRETQYF. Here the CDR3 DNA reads TGCGCCAGCAGCCGGGGGACTAGCGGGCGTGAGACCCAGTACTTC.

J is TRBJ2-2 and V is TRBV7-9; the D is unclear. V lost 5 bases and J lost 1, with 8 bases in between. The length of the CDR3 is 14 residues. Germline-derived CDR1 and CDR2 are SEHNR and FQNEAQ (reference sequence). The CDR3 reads CASSKVGNTGELFF. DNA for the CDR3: TGTGCCAGCAGCAAAGTCGGGAACACCGGGGAGCTGTTTTTT.

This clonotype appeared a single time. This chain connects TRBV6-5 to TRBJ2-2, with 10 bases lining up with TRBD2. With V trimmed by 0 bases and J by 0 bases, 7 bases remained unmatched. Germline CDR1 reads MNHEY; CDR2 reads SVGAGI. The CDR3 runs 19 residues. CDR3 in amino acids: CASSYSHFLAGANTGELFF. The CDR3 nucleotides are TGTGCCAGCAGTTACTCCCATTTTCTAGCGGGGGCGAACACCGGGGAGCTGTTTTTT.

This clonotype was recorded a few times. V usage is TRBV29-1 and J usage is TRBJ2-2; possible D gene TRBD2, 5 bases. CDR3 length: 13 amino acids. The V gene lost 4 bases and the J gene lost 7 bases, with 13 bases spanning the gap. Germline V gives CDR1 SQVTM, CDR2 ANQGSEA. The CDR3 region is CSVVDGVDGELFF. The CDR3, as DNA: TGCAGCGTTGTAGACGGGGTAGACGGGGAGCTGTTTTTT.

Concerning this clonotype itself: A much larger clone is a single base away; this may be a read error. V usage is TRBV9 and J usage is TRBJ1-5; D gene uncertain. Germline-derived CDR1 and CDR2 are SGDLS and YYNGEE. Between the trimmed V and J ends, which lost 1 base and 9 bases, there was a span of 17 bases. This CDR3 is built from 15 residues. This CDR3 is CASSVSGERARPQHF. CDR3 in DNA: TGTGCCAGCAGCGTAAGTGGGGAGAGGGCTCGGCCCCAGCATTTT.

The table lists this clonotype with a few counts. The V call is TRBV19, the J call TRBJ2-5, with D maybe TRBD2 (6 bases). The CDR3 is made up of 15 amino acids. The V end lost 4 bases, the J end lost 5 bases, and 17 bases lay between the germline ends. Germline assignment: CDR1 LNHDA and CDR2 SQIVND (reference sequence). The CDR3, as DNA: TGTGCCAGTAGTAGAGAGGACGCTCGGGGGGAGACCCAGTACTTC. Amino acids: CASSREDARGETQYF.